A single sample gave rise to the 13 T cell receptor beta chains below, sequenced in a study of beta chain features in type 1 diabetes. The study reverse transcribed the entire isolated RNA, so it sequenced expressed TCRB transcripts. TCRdb's table, derived via immunoSEQ multiplex PCR, lists solely in-frame clones and lacks some. Of 390,000 or so clones in the sample, about 15% were seen once. What was sequenced was naive CD4+ T cells from blood. The receptors here all came from a man in his thirties or forties in good health.

The chain carries TRBV30 and TRBJ1-2, with D possibly being TRBD1 (6 bases). Trimming removed 8 bases from V and 8 bases from J, with 21 bases in between. The CDR3 is 13 residues long. Germline V gives CDR1 GTSNPN, CDR2 SVGIG (reference sequence). For the CDR3, the DNA is TGTGCCCTTCACGGGACACGGGGGGCGGGCTACACCTTC. Encoded protein: CALHGTRGAGYTF.

The chain joins TRBV15 to TRBJ2-4; 12 bases are a match to TRBD2. The CDR3 sequence is 20 residues long. V shed 2 bases and J 0 bases; nucleotides not matched to a gene: 11. Germline V gives CDR1 LNHNV, CDR2 YYDKDF (reference sequence). The CDR3 region is CATSRTSGGSNHLAKNIQYF. Here the CDR3 DNA reads TGTGCCACCAGCAGAACTAGCGGGGGGTCAAACCATCTAGCCAAAAACATTCAGTACTTC.

This clone occurred a few times. This rearrangement joins TRBV5-6 to TRBJ2-7; 9 bases map to TRBD1. V lost 4 bases and J lost 5; bases outside the gene matches: 10. Per germline, CDR1 SGHDT and CDR2 YYEEEE. This CDR3 spans 15 amino acids. The CDR3 DNA reads TGTGCCAGCAGCCACCCCGGGACAGGGTCCGACGAGCAGTACTTC. This encodes CASSHPGTGSDEQYF.

This chain joins TRBV5-4 and TRBJ2-3; 8 bases fit TRBD2. V dropped 4 bases and J dropped 5; count of bases not matched to a gene: 9. CDR3 length: 15 residues. Germline-derived CDR1 and CDR2 are SGHNT and YYREEE (reference sequence). CDR3 sequence (DNA): TGTGCCAGCAGCACGGGGGGGCCAAGCTTAGATACGCAGTATTTT. Residues: CASSTGGPSLDTQYF.

This clone was seen a few times. The gene calls are TRBV10-3 and TRBJ2-7; D possibly corresponds to TRBD2 (6 bases). The CDR3 runs to 12 residues. Trimming left V 8 bases short and J 2 bases short, with 10 bases between. Germline CDR1 is ENHRY and CDR2 is SYGVKD. CDR3 sequence: CAIGGTTYEQYF. The CDR3 DNA is TGTGCCATCGGGGGGACCACCTACGAGCAGTACTTC.

This clone was found a few times. The rearrangement joins TRBV7-2 to TRBJ2-1; no reliable D call. The CDR3 runs to 12 residues. The germline V and J ends were trimmed by 5 bases and 6 bases, with 8 bases remaining between them. Germline lookup yields CDR1 SGHTA and CDR2 FQGNSA. Here the CDR3 DNA reads TGTGCCAGCAGCCCCGCTCTCAATGAGCAGTTCTTC. This translates into CASSPALNEQFF.

This rearrangement joins TRBV25-1 to TRBJ1-2; D unresolved. The ends were cut back, 3 bases at V and 5 bases at J, with 10 bases in the middle. CDR3 length: 13 residues. In germline, CDR1 is MGHDK, CDR2 SYGVNS. The CDR3 loop reads CASSEDRDYGYTF. The DNA of the CDR3 is TGTGCCAGCAGTGAGGACCGAGATTATGGCTACACCTTC.

This clone showed up just a few times. DNA for the CDR3: TGTGCCAGCAGTTTAGCTCGCGGCGGGGGGGACCAGTACTTC. As protein: CASSLARGGGDQYF. The rearrangement joins TRBV27 to TRBJ2-5, with 9 nucleotides matching TRBD2. With V trimmed by 2 bases and J by 10 bases, 8 bases remained unmatched. The germline V gene encodes CDR1 MNHEY and CDR2 SMNVEV (reference sequence). The CDR3 is made up of 14 amino acids.

This clone was observed a handful of times. The V and J genes are TRBV29-1 and TRBJ1-1; a possible D gene is TRBD1 (5 bases). The length of the CDR3 is 13 residues. Trimming took 7 bases from V and 11 from J, leaving 23 bases between them. CDR1 and CDR2 (germline): SQVTM, ANQGSEA. Here the CDR3 DNA reads TGCAGCGCTCAGGACAATTTCCAGGTCGGGGCTTTCTTT. Protein: CSAQDNFQVGAFF. The full variable domain, in which reference TRBV29-1 and TRBJ1-1 provide the parts outside the CDR3, is SAVISQKPSRDICQRGTSLTIQCQVDSQVTMMFWYRQQPGQSLTLIATANQGSEATYESGFVIDKFPISRPNLTFSTLTVSNMSPEDSSIYLCSAQDNFQVGAFFGQGTRLTVV.

The chain combines TRBV9 with TRBJ2-3; possible D gene TRBD2, 5 bases. This CDR3 comprises 13 residues. Germline V gene data show CDR1 as SGDLS and CDR2 as YYNGEE. The CDR3 DNA reads as TGTGCTTCCGGGGAGCCTAGCACAGATACGCAGTATTTT. Translating it yields CASGEPSTDTQYF.

The chain is built from TRBV30 and TRBJ1-2; D remains ambiguous. This CDR3 spans 11 amino acids. Looked up from germline, CDR1 is GTSNPN and CDR2 is SVGIG (reference sequence). V shed 7 bases and J shed 0 bases, with 6 bases lying between them. The CDR3 nucleotides read TGTGCCTCTAGAGCTAACTATGGCTACACCTTC. This encodes CASRANYGYTF.

J is TRBJ2-3 and V is TRBV14; D remains ambiguous. Germline V gene sequence: CDR1 SGHDN, CDR2 FVKESK. The CDR3 is 13 amino acids. Between the trimmed V and J ends, which lost 2 bases and 1 base, there was a span of 4 bases. The CDR3 protein is CASSQRGTDTQYF. The CDR3 DNA reads TGTGCCAGCAGCCAACGGGGCACAGATACGCAGTATTTT. The complete variable domain, with remaining parts taken from reference TRBV14 and TRBJ2-3, reads EAGVTQFPSHSVIEKGQTVTLRCDPISGHDNLYWYRRVMGKEIKFLLHFVKESKQDESGMPNNRFLAERTGGTYSTLKVQPAELEDSGVYFCASSQRGTDTQYFGPGTRLTVL.

This clone turned up a few times. The V call is TRBV25-1, the J call TRBJ2-3; weak D call: TRBD1 (5 bases). V was trimmed by 6 bases and J by 2 bases, leaving 6 bases between them. Germline-derived CDR1 and CDR2 are MGHDK and SYGVNS. This CDR3 region has 12 residues. The CDR3 loop reads CASRGLTDTQYF. CDR3 DNA sequence: TGTGCCAGCAGGGGGCTCACAGATACGCAGTATTTT.